This T cell receptor beta chain was obtained from a study of blood T cell repertoires in COVID-19. In the study overall: Donors in the United States, Italy and Spain gave samples during acute or convalescent COVID-19.

This CDR3 contains 15 residues. Per the original methods: The assay estimated nucleated cells by amplifying reference gene primers. Profiled with immunoSEQ multiplex PCR; TCRdb holds only in-frame clones, not every one. For V, J and clone size, that table is used; D and trimming come from the DNA. The sample records just over 250,000 clones, approximately 88% being singletons. In Seattle, patients joined the study during active infection and were tracked longitudinally. The rearrangement links TRBV12-2 to TRBJ1-2. TRBV12-2 is termed a pseudogene. This clonotype was obtained from a woman aged 70-85 years with COVID-19, enrolled during active disease. The sample consisted of peripheral blood. The DNA for the CDR3 is TGTGCAAGTCGCCCACTGGACGGGAGTAACTATGGCTACACCTTC. Protein product: CASRPLDGSNYGYTF.